A single sample is the source of the 3 T cell receptor beta chains below, sequenced in a study of shared clonotypes between healthy human individuals. Produced via immunoSEQ multiplex PCR; TCRdb's table is partial and in-frame only. Among fewer than 850,000 clones, about 78% were seen once, and the ten largest hold around 2%. What was sequenced was memory CD4+ T cells sorted from blood. The subset denotes: CD45RA-negative fraction. These receptors all stem from a woman aged 25 to 39 in good health.

A word on this clone: The sample has other DNA sequences that encode this CDR3 too. The chain uses TRBV11-2 and TRBJ1-5; no clear D gene. V lost 0 bases, J lost 1 base, and 1 base lay in between. Germline CDR1 SGHAT, CDR2 FQNNGV. The CDR3 contains 13 residues. The CDR3 loop is CASSLDSNQPQHF. The CDR3 DNA is TGTGCCAGCAGCTTAGACAGCAATCAGCCCCAGCATTTT. The complete variable domain, with remaining parts taken from reference TRBV11-2 and TRBJ1-5, reads EAGVAQSPRYKIIEKRQSVAFWCNPISGHATLYWYQQILGQGPKLLIQFQNNGVVDDSQLPKDRFSAERLKGVDSTLKIQPAKLEDSAVYLCASSLDSNQPQHFGDGTRLSIL.

This clone was counted a few times. V is TRBV19 and J is TRBJ2-2; unclear D gene. Germline CDR1 reads LNHDA; CDR2 reads SQIVND (reference sequence). Trimming removed 6 bases at V and 0 bases at J, with 5 bases between. This CDR3 is 13 amino acids long. The CDR3 loop is CASRITNTGELFF. CDR3 DNA sequence: TGTGCCAGTAGGATTACGAACACCGGGGAGCTGTTTTTT.

The chain combines TRBV5-1 with TRBJ2-7; 10 bases fit TRBD2. Germline trimming cut 0 bases from V and 7 bases from J; bases unmatched to any gene: 13. This CDR3 spans 17 amino acids. CDR1 and CDR2 (germline): SGHRS, YFSETQ. In DNA, the CDR3 is TGCGCCAGCAGCTTGGTTGGGCTAGCGGGAGCGTTTTGGGAGCAGTACTTC. The encoded protein is CASSLVGLAGAFWEQYF. Using reference TRBV5-1 and TRBJ2-7 for the parts outside the CDR3, the full variable domain is KAGVTQTPRYLIKTRGQQVTLSCSPISGHRSVSWYQQTPGQGLQFLFEYFSETQRNKGNFPGRFSGRQFSNSRSEMNVSTLELGDSALYLCASSLVGLAGAFWEQYFGPGTRLTVT.